Listed below are T cell receptor beta chains from one sample, sequenced in a study of response to subunit inactivated influenza vaccine. TCRdb reprocessed the RT-PCR reads with MiXCR, giving one entry per CDR3 protein. The sample consists of a few hundred thousand distinct CDR3 sequences, 21% of them appearing once. The sample was PBMCs from blood, taken 21 months after vaccination. All receptors come from a man aged 50 to 75 who received an inactivated influenza vaccine. CDR3s include the opening cysteine and the closing phenylalanine or tryptophan. The order of the fields is V gene, CDR3 protein.

V gene: TRBV4-3; CDR3 protein: CASSQAAHYEQYF
V gene: TRBV6-2/TRBV6-3; CDR3 protein: CASSYVSGGHQPPDTQYF
V gene: TRBV12-3/TRBV12-4; CDR3 protein: CASSSAAPGLREQYF
V gene: TRBV27; CDR3 protein: CTSSTKTWQIYLGTEAFF
V gene: TRBV3-1; CDR3 protein: CASSLAGRTQTQYF
V gene: TRBV24-1; CDR3 protein: CATSDLGTVANYGYTF
V gene: TRBV6-2/TRBV6-3; CDR3 protein: CASSRRSPIRQKLSYGYTF
V gene: TRBV20-1; CDR3 protein: CSGGNQPQHF
V gene: TRBV20-1; CDR3 protein: CSASPPEYRTDTQYF
V gene: TRBV10-3; CDR3 protein: CAISDGDMVADTQYF
V gene: TRBV29-1; CDR3 protein: CSVEVTNTEAFF
V gene: TRBV14; CDR3 protein: CASSRWTSGRLSSYNEQFF
V gene: TRBV5-1; CDR3 protein: CASSLASGNKNIQYF
V gene: TRBV6-2/TRBV6-3; CDR3 protein: CASSQTGGGTEAFF
V gene: TRBV10-3; CDR3 protein: CAISWTEDTEAFF
V gene: TRBV30; CDR3 protein: CAWTAGGVEQYF
V gene: TRBV5-4; CDR3 protein: CASSPEGDTGELFF
V gene: TRBV5-1; CDR3 protein: CASSTLTGGKEKLFF
V gene: TRBV6-1; CDR3 protein: CASSDPKPGTGSYEQYF
V gene: TRBV7-7; CDR3 protein: CASSVGEVETQYF
V gene: TRBV11-2; CDR3 protein: CASSPPGRNTGELFF
V gene: TRBV28; CDR3 protein: CASNHLQGTDTQYF
V gene: TRBV20-1; CDR3 protein: CSALGAGNTEAFF
V gene: TRBV14; CDR3 protein: CASSQDAQSHTEQYF
V gene: TRBV6-2/TRBV6-3; CDR3 protein: CASMAGEGGEQFF
V gene: TRBV29-1; CDR3 protein: CSVDQGRAFF
V gene: TRBV25-1; CDR3 protein: CASRRGTNEKLFF
V gene: TRBV29-1; CDR3 protein: CSVRVGVAVNTEAFF
V gene: TRBV19; CDR3 protein: CASSPSVEYNQPQHF
V gene: TRBV6-1; CDR3 protein: CASTPAGTVGHTEAFF
V gene: TRBV5-1; CDR3 protein: CASSLGHWNEQFF
V gene: TRBV5-6; CDR3 protein: CASSLSNNSPLHF
V gene: TRBV15; CDR3 protein: CATSSSRTGGGNQPQHF
V gene: TRBV5-4; CDR3 protein: CASSLERGKLFF
V gene: TRBV4-3; CDR3 protein: CASSQSRNYYGYTF
V gene: TRBV20-1; CDR3 protein: CSATTRTGVVDYGYTF
V gene: TRBV28; CDR3 protein: CASSFGRGEAFF
V gene: TRBV5-1; CDR3 protein: CASSSSGGFEQFF
V gene: TRBV7-9; CDR3 protein: CASTVMNTEAFF
V gene: TRBV28; CDR3 protein: CASSLNLDQPQHF
V gene: TRBV12-3/TRBV12-4; CDR3 protein: CASTIGQGRQPQHF
V gene: TRBV6-2/TRBV6-3; CDR3 protein: CASARRAGRGETQYF
V gene: TRBV10-3; CDR3 protein: CASGGGPNPTGVYGYTF
V gene: TRBV18; CDR3 protein: CASSPVQGEADTQYF
V gene: TRBV7-8; CDR3 protein: CASSPRFGARGYTF
V gene: TRBV20-1; CDR3 protein: CSARTHRDLNQPQHF
V gene: TRBV6-1; CDR3 protein: CASRKQGTIPNTEAFF
V gene: TRBV20-1; CDR3 protein: CSAGQGTSNQPQHF
V gene: TRBV12-3/TRBV12-4; CDR3 protein: CASSTGTAYGYTF